This T cell receptor (beta chain) was identified in a study of blood T cell repertoires in COVID-19. About the research overall: Specimens from acute and convalescent COVID-19 originated in the United States, Italy and Spain.

Study processing details: The assay estimated nucleated cells by amplifying reference gene primers. The table came from immunoSEQ multiplex PCR; TCRdb's copy has only in-frame clones and leaves some out. From that table come the V and J calls and clone size; the DNA was used to work out D and trimming. The sample yields fewer than 120,000 clones, roughly four fifths seen once. Germline V gene sequence: CDR1 LNHDA, CDR2 SQIVND (reference sequence). V dropped 4 bases and J dropped 4; count of bases not matched to a gene: 12. The CDR3 has 16 residues. The chain couples TRBV19 to TRBJ1-1; 7 bases align to TRBD1. Material for sequencing was peripheral blood. The clonotype originates from an older woman with acute or convalescent COVID-19. The CDR3 sequence is CASSTASTGSITEAFF. The CDR3 bases are TGTGCCAGTAGTACCGCCTCGACAGGGAGTATCACTGAAGCTTTCTTT.